What follows describes a single T cell receptor beta chain. Its specificity is unknown. Sequencing was performed with immunoSEQ multiplex PCR; in TCRdb, only in-frame clones are kept and a portion is missing. The sample holds 730,000 or so clones, roughly 78% seen once. This sample stems from a study of shared clonotypes between healthy human individuals. Study findings and constraints: A few donors shared roughly 5% of their naive CD4 clonotypes.

This CDR3 spans 16 amino acids. V gave up 1 base and J gave up 8 bases; unmatched junction bases: 12. Germline V lookup: CDR1 SGHTS, CDR2 YDEGEE. This chain joins TRBV5-8 and TRBJ2-7; 10 bases are a match to TRBD2. This TCR came from a woman aged 25-40 years in good health. The source material was memory CD4+ T cells sorted from blood. Subset defined: CD45RA-negative fraction. In nucleotides, the CDR3 is TGTGCCAGCAGCTTGAGGCTAGCGGGGGCCCCCTTGCAGCAGTACTTC. Translating gives CASSLRLAGAPLQQYF.